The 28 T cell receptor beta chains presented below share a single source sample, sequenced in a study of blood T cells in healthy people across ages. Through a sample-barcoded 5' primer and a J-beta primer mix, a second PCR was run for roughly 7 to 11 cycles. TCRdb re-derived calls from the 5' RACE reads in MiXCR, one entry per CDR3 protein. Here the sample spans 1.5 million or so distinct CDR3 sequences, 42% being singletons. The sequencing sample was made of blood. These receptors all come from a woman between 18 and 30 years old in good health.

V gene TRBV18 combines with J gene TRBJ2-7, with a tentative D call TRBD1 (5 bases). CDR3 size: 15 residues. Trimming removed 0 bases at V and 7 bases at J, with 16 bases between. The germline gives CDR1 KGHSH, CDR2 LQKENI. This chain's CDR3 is CASSPPNKDINEQYF. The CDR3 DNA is TGTGCCAGCTCACCACCGAATAAGGACATTAATGAGCAGTACTTC.

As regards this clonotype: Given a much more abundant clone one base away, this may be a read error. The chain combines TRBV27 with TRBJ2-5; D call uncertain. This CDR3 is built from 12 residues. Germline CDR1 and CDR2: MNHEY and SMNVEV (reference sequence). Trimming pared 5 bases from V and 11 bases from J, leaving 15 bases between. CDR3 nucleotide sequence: TGTGCCAGCAGTCCGACGGGTCACGGGCAGTACTTC. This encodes CASSPTGHGQYF.

The CDR3 sequence is CASWEYRREDEQFF. The CDR3 coding sequence is TGTGCCAGCTGGGAGTACAGGAGAGAAGATGAGCAGTTCTTC. This chain connects TRBV6-1 to TRBJ2-1; D may be TRBD1 or TRBD2 (5 bases each). Trimming pared 8 bases from V and 8 bases from J, leaving 19 bases between. CDR3 length: 14 residues. Germline V gene sequence: CDR1 MNHNS, CDR2 SASEGT.

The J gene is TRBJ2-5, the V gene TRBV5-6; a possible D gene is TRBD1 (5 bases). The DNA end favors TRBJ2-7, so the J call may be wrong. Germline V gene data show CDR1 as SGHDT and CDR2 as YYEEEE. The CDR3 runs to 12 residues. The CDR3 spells CASRRDSNEQYF. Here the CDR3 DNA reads TGTGCCAGCAGGAGAGACAGCAACGAGCAGTACTTC.

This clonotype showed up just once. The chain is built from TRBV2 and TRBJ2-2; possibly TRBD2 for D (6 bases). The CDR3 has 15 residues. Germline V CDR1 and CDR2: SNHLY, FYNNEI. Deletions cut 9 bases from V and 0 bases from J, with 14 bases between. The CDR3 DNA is TGTGCCAGAGGAAAGCGGGCCGCGAACACCGGGGAGCTGTTTTTT. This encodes CARGKRAANTGELFF.

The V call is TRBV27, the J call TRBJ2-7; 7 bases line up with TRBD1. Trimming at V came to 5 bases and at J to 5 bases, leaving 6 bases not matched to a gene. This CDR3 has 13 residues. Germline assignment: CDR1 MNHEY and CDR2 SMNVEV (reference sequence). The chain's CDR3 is CASSPQGVNEQYF. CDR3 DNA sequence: TGTGCCAGCAGTCCCCAGGGGGTCAACGAGCAGTACTTC.

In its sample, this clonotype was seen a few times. DNA for the CDR3: TGTGCCAGCTTGGGCAGCTGGACTAGCGCTTTCTACGAGCAGTACTTC. Its protein product is CASLGSWTSAFYEQYF. The J gene is TRBJ2-7, the V gene TRBV6-2 or TRBV6-3; 9 bases fit TRBD2. The CDR3 is 16 amino acids. The trim removed 8 bases at V and 3 bases at J, leaving 14 bases unmatched. Germline-derived CDR1 and CDR2 are MNHEY and SVGEGT.

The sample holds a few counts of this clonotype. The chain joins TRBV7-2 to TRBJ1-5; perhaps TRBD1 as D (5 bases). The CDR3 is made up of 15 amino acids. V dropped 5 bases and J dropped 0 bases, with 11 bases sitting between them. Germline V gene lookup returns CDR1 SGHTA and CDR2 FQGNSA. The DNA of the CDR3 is TGTGCCAGCAGCAGGGACGGATTTAGCAATCAGCCCCAGCATTTT. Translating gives CASSRDGFSNQPQHF.

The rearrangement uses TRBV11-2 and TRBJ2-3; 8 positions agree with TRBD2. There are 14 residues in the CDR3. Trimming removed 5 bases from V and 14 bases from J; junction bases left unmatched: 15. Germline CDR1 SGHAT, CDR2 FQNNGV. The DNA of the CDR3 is TGTGCCAGCAGCGCAGCGGTCAGAGCGGGAGTAACGTATTTT. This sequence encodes CASSAAVRAGVTYF.

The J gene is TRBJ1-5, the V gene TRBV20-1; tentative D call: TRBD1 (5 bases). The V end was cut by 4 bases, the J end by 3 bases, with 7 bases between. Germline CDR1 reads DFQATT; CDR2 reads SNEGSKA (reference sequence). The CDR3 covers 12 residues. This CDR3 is CSANGANQPQHF. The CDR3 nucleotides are TGCAGTGCTAATGGGGCCAATCAGCCCCAGCATTTT.

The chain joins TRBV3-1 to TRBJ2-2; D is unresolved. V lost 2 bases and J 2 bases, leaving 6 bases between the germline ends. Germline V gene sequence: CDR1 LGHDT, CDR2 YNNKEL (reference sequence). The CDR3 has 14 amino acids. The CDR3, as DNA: TGTGCCAGCAGCCAAAACAGTAACACCGGGGAGCTGTTTTTT. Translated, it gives CASSQNSNTGELFF.

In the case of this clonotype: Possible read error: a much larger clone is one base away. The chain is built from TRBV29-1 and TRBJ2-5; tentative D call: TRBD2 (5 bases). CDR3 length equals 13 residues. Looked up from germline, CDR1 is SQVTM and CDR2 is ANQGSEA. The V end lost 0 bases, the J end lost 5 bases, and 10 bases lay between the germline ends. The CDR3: CSVEETSVETQYF. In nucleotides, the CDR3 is TGCAGCGTTGAAGAAACTAGTGTGGAGACCCAGTACTTC.

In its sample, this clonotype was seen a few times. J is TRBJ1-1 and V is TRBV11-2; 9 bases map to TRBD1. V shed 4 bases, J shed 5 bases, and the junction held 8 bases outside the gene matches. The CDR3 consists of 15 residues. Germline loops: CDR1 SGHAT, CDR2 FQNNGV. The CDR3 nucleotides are TGTGCCAGCAGCTCCGGGACAGGGTTGAGTACTGAAGCTTTCTTT. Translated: CASSSGTGLSTEAFF.

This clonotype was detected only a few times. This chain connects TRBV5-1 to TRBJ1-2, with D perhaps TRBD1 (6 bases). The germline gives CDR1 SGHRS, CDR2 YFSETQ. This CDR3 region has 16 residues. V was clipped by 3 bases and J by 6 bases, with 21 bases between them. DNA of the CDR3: TGCGCCAGCAGCTCCCAGGGAGGGGGAGGCTTAGATGGCTACACCTTC. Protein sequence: CASSSQGGGGLDGYTF.

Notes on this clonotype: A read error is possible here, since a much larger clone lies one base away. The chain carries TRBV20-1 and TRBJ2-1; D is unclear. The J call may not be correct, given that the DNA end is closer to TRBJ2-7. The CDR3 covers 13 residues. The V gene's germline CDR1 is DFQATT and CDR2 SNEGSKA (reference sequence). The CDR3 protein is CSARPPGPYEQYF. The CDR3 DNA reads TGCAGTGCTAGACCCCCCGGCCCCTACGAGCAGTACTTC.

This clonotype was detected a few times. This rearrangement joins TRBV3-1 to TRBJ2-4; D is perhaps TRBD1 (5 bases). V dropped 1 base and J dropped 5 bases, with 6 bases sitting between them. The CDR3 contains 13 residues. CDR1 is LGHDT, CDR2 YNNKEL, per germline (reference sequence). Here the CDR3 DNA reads TGTGCCAGCAGCCAAGGCAGGGAAAACATTCAGTACTTC. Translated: CASSQGRENIQYF.

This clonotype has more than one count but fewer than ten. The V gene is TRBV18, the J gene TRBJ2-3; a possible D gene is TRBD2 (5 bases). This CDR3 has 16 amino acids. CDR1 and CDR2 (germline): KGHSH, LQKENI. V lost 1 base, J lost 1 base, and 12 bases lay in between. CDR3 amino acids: CASSPRGLRGTDTQYF. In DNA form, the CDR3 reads TGTGCCAGCTCACCACGAGGTTTGCGGGGCACAGATACGCAGTATTTT.

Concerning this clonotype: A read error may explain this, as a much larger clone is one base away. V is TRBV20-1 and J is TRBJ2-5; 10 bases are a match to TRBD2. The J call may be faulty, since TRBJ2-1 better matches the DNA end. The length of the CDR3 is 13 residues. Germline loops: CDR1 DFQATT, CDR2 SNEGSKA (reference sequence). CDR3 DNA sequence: TGCAGTGCTAGCCTAGCGGGAGTTGAGACCCAGTTCTTC. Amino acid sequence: CSASLAGVETQFF.

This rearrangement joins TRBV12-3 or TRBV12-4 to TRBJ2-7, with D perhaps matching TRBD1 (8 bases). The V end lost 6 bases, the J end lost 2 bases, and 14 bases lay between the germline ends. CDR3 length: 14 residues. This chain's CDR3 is CASRTQGGTYEQYF. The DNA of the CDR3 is TGTGCCAGCAGAACACAGGGGGGGACCTACGAGCAGTACTTC.

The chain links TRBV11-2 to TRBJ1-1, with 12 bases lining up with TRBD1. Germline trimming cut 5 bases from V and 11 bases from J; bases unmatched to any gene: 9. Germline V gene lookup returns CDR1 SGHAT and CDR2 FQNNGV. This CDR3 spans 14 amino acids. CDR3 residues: CASSVGQGAGEAFF. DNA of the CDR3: TGTGCCAGCAGCGTGGGACAGGGGGCCGGTGAGGCTTTCTTT.

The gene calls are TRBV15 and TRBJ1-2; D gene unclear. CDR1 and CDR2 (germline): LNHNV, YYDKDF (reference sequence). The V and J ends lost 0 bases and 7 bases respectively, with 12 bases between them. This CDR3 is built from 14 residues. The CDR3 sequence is CATSRDLGRAGYTF. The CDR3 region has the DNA TGTGCCACCAGCAGAGATTTAGGAAGGGCTGGCTACACCTTC.

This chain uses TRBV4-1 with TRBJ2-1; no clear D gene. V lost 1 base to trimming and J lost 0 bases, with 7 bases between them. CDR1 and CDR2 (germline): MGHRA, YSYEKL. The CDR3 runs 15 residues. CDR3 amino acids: CASSQGTLSYNEQFF. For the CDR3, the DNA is TGCGCCAGCAGCCAAGGCACCCTCTCCTACAATGAGCAGTTCTTC.

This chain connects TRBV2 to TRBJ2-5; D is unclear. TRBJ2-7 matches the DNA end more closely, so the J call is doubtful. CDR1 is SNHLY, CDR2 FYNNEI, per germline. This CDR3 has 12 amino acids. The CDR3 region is CASSERVYEQYF. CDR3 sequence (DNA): TGTGCCAGCAGTGAACGGGTCTACGAGCAGTACTTC.

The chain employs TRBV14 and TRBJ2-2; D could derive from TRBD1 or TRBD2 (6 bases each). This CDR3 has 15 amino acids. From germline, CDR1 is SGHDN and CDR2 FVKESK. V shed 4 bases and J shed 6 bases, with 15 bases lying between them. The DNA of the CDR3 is TGTGCCAGCAGCCTCTCGGGGGCAGGGGCCGGGGAGCTGTTTTTT. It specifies CASSLSGAGAGELFF.

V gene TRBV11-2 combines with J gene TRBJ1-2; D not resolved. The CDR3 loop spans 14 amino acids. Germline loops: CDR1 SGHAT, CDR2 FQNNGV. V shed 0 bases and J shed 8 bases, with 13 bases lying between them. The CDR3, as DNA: TGTGCCAGCAGCTTAGATCACCTGGGCAGGGGCTACACCTTC. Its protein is CASSLDHLGRGYTF.

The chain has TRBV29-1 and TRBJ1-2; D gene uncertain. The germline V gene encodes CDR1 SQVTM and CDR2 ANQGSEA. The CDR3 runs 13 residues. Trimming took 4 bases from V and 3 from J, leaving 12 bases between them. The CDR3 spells CSVVQASHYGYTF. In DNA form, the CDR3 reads TGCAGCGTTGTGCAGGCTTCTCACTATGGCTACACCTTC.

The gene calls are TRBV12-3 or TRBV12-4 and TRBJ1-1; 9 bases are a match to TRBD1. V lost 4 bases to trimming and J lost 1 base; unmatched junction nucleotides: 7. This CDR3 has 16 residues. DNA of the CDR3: TGTGCCAGCAGTTCGGGACAGGGAAGAGGGAACACTGAAGCTTTCTTT. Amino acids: CASSSGQGRGNTEAFF.

CDR3 residues: CASSGSGGSSYNSPLHF. CDR3 nucleotide sequence: TGTGCCAGCAGCGGCTCCGGGGGGAGCTCCTATAATTCACCCCTCCACTTT. This sequence joins TRBV9 and TRBJ1-6, with D possibly TRBD1 on 5 matching bases. Germline CDR1 reads SGDLS; CDR2 reads YYNGEE. The CDR3 has 17 amino acids. V dropped 3 bases and J dropped 0 bases, with 13 bases sitting between them. Drawing the rest from reference TRBV9 and TRBJ1-6, the complete variable domain is DSGVTQTPKHLITATGQRVTLRCSPRSGDLSVYWYQQSLDQGLQFLIQYYNGEERAKGNILERFSAQQFPDLHSELNLSSLELGDSALYFCASSGSGGSSYNSPLHFGNGTRLTVT.